Following are 29 T cell receptor beta chains from one sample sequenced in a study of blood T cell repertoires in COVID-19. Sequencing was performed with immunoSEQ multiplex PCR; in TCRdb, only in-frame clones are kept and a portion is missing. Of 45,000 to 50,000 clones listed, approximately 90% are singletons. Sequenced: peripheral blood. The receptors derive from a woman over 75 with COVID-19, enrolled during active disease.

V is TRBV6-5 and J is TRBJ1-5; no definite D call. CDR1 is MNHEY, CDR2 SVGAGI, per germline. Trimming cost V 4 bases and J 1 base, with 11 bases left between them. CDR3 length: 15 residues. This CDR3 reads CASSLGPRSNQPQHF. The CDR3 coding sequence is TGTGCCAGCAGTTTGGGCCCGAGAAGCAATCAGCCCCAGCATTTT.

The chain joins TRBV5-6 to TRBJ1-1; tentative D call: TRBD1 (6 bases). V was cut by 4 bases and J by 1 base, with 14 bases left in between. CDR1 and CDR2 from the germline V gene are SGHDT and YYEEEE. The CDR3 is 15 residues long. Here the CDR3 reads CASSDTGTGNTEAFF. The CDR3 DNA is TGTGCCAGCAGCGATACAGGGACGGGGAACACTGAAGCTTTCTTT.

Here the CDR3 reads CASSSIQGGTEAFF. The CDR3 DNA reads as TGTGCCAGCAGTTCGATACAGGGGGGGACTGAAGCTTTCTTT. The chain recombines TRBV28 with TRBJ1-1; 8 bases match TRBD1. V was pared by 4 bases and J by 5 bases, with 6 bases of the junction left unmatched. The CDR3 totals 14 residues. CDR1 and CDR2 (germline): MDHEN, SYDVKM.

This clone appeared a single time. V and J are TRBV6-4 and TRBJ1-2, with D possibly TRBD1 on 5 matching bases. The CDR3 contains 15 residues. Trimming left V 2 bases short and J 0 bases short, with 10 bases between. Germline V CDR1 and CDR2: MRHNA, SNTAGT. The DNA for the CDR3 is TGTGCCAGCAGTGACGGGGCCGATTCTAACTATGGCTACACCTTC. This gives the protein CASSDGADSNYGYTF.

V gene TRBV2 combines with J gene TRBJ1-5; 9 bases line up with TRBD1. Trimming removed 8 bases from V and 4 bases from J; junction bases left unmatched: 6. The CDR3 totals 14 residues. Germline values: CDR1 SNHLY, CDR2 FYNNEI. As DNA, the CDR3 is TGTGCCAGCGGACCGACAGGGGGGAATCAGCCCCAGCATTTT. Protein: CASGPTGGNQPQHF.

The J gene is TRBJ2-1, the V gene TRBV7-2; no clear D gene. V was shortened by 5 bases and J by 7 bases, with 12 bases between the two germline ends. Per germline, CDR1 SGHTA and CDR2 FQGNSA. The CDR3 extends over 13 amino acids. The CDR3 sequence: CASSRPSGNEQFF. Written as DNA, the CDR3 is TGTGCCAGCAGCAGACCCTCCGGGAATGAGCAGTTCTTC.

This clone was seen once. The V call is TRBV18, the J call TRBJ1-5, with 11 nucleotides matching TRBD1. This CDR3 spans 17 amino acids. Germline values: CDR1 KGHSH, CDR2 LQKENI. V was clipped by 0 bases and J by 6 bases; unmatched bases: 7. The CDR3 DNA reads TGTGCCAGCTCACCACCCCTTGGACAGGGGGCGGGTCAGCCCCAGCATTTT. Protein: CASSPPLGQGAGQPQHF.

The rearrangement joins TRBV5-4 to TRBJ2-3; 8 bases map to TRBD2. The V and J ends lost 0 bases and 4 bases, in that order; junction bases with no gene match: 7. Germline CDR1 SGHNT, CDR2 YYREEE (reference sequence). The CDR3 totals 16 residues. CDR3 nucleotide sequence: TGTGCCAGCAGCTTGGGGGTACTAGCGGTCGCAGATACGCAGTATTTT. It specifies CASSLGVLAVADTQYF.

The chain links TRBV18 to TRBJ2-7, with TRBD1 matching over 8 bases. The germline gives CDR1 KGHSH, CDR2 LQKENI. The trim removed 6 bases at V and 4 bases at J, leaving 5 bases unmatched. CDR3 length equals 13 residues. The CDR3 reads CASSQDRDYEQYF. In nucleotides, the CDR3 is TGTGCCAGCTCCCAGGACAGGGATTACGAGCAGTACTTC.

The chain carries TRBV5-1 and TRBJ1-3; TRBD1 is a possible D gene (5 bases). The V end was cut by 4 bases, the J end by 4 bases, with 12 bases between. Looked up from germline, CDR1 is SGHRS and CDR2 is YFSETQ. The CDR3 is 14 amino acids. CDR3 in amino acids: CASSGGVVGNTIYF. The CDR3 nucleotides are TGCGCCAGCAGCGGAGGGGTGGTCGGAAACACCATATATTTT.

The rearrangement links TRBV30 to TRBJ1-1, with D possibly matching TRBD1 (6 bases). This CDR3 contains 13 residues. V was cut by 3 bases and J by 0 bases, with 8 bases left in between. Germline values: CDR1 GTSNPN, CDR2 SVGIG (reference sequence). The DNA for the CDR3 is TGTGCCTGGAGACGACAGGTGAACACTGAAGCTTTCTTT. It codes for CAWRRQVNTEAFF.

The V and J genes are TRBV6-5 and TRBJ1-2; 7 bases match TRBD1. The germline CDR1 and CDR2 sequences are MNHEY and SVGAGI. The CDR3 loop spans 15 amino acids. Trimming cost V 7 bases and J 1 base; bases outside gene matches: 9. The CDR3 nucleotides read TGTGCCAGCATTCACAGGGGCGCTTTTAACTATGGCTACACCTTC. This sequence encodes CASIHRGAFNYGYTF.

The V gene is TRBV28, the J gene TRBJ1-6, with D uncertain. CDR1 MDHEN and CDR2 SYDVKM come from the germline V gene. This CDR3 spans 14 amino acids. V dropped 7 bases and J dropped 6 bases, with 13 bases sitting between them. CDR3 DNA sequence: TGTGCCAGCACCACAGCGGGATTTAATTCACCCCTCCACTTT. It specifies CASTTAGFNSPLHF. Supplemented by reference TRBV28 and TRBJ1-6, the full variable domain reads DVKVTQSSRYLVKRTGEKVFLECVQDMDHENMFWYRQDPGLGLRLIYFSYDVKMKEKGDIPEGYSVSREKKERFSLILESASTNQTSMYLCASTTAGFNSPLHFGNGTRLTVT.

V usage is TRBV5-1 and J usage is TRBJ2-1, with 12 bases matching TRBD2. The CDR3 totals 15 residues. The ends lost 2 bases at V and 12 bases at J; junction bases unmatched: 9. CDR1 is SGHRS and CDR2 is YFSETQ in the germline V gene. CDR3 in amino acids: CASSLTSGRPPGQFF. The CDR3 nucleotides read TGCGCCAGCAGCTTAACTAGCGGGAGGCCCCCTGGGCAGTTCTTC.

The rearrangement uses TRBV28 and TRBJ1-2; D is perhaps TRBD1 (5 bases). V lost 1 base to trimming and J lost 0 bases, with 15 bases between them. The CDR3 length is 17 residues. The germline V gene encodes CDR1 MDHEN and CDR2 SYDVKM. The CDR3 nucleotides read TGTGCCAGCAGTTTATTTTACGGGACTTTAGCTAACTATGGCTACACCTTC. It encodes CASSLFYGTLANYGYTF.

The CDR3 nucleotides are TGCGCCAGCAGCTTGGGGGGACTAGCGGGAGATCGAAAGACCCAGTACTTC. Translation: CASSLGGLAGDRKTQYF. The chain recombines TRBV5-1 with TRBJ2-5, with TRBD2 identical over 14 bases. V trimming: 0 bases; J trimming: 6 bases; junction bases outside the gene matches: 7. CDR1 is SGHRS, CDR2 YFSETQ, per germline. The CDR3 runs 17 residues.

The J gene is TRBJ2-5, the V gene TRBV7-9, with a tentative D call TRBD1 (5 bases). Trimming stripped 3 bases from V and 5 bases from J, with 7 bases between. Germline CDR1 and CDR2: SEHNR and FQNEAQ (reference sequence). The CDR3 runs 12 residues. CDR3 amino acids: CASSLGQETQYF. CDR3 DNA sequence: TGTGCCAGCAGCTTGGGGCAGGAGACCCAGTACTTC.

This chain uses TRBV7-9 with TRBJ1-5; tentatively, D is TRBD1 (5 bases). The CDR3 runs 17 residues. Trimming stripped 3 bases from V and 0 bases from J, with 15 bases between. Germline V CDR1 and CDR2: SEHNR, FQNEAQ (reference sequence). The DNA for the CDR3 is TGTGCCAGCAGCTTCGGTAAGACAGTCTATAGCAATCAGCCCCAGCATTTT. It specifies CASSFGKTVYSNQPQHF.

The chain employs TRBV6-2 or TRBV6-3 and TRBJ2-7; 10 bases are a match to TRBD2. In germline, CDR1 is MNHEY, CDR2 SVGEGT. Germline trimming cut 0 bases from V and 2 bases from J; bases unmatched to any gene: 1. There are 15 residues in the CDR3. CDR3 sequence reads: CASSYSTSGPYEQYF. CDR3 DNA: TGTGCCAGCAGTTACTCGACTAGCGGGCCCTACGAGCAGTACTTC.

The rearrangement uses TRBV14 and TRBJ1-2, with D possibly TRBD1 on 5 matching bases. CDR1 is SGHDN and CDR2 is FVKESK in the germline V gene. This CDR3 region has 15 residues. Trimming stripped 4 bases from V and 8 bases from J, with 20 bases between. CDR3: CASSRPGDRLLGYTF. CDR3 nucleotides: TGTGCCAGCAGCCGACCGGGGGACCGACTTTTAGGCTACACCTTC.

The chain is built from TRBV7-8 and TRBJ1-2, with D maybe TRBD1 (5 bases). Trimming removed 1 base at V and 2 bases at J, with 8 bases between. The CDR3 has 14 amino acids. The germline V gene has CDR1 SGHVS and CDR2 FQNEAQ. The CDR3 region is CASSLGGVNYGYTF. The DNA of the CDR3 is TGTGCCAGCAGCTTAGGGGGGGTGAACTATGGCTACACCTTC.

The V and J genes are TRBV9 and TRBJ2-7, with a possible D match to TRBD2 (5 bases). Looked up from germline, CDR1 is SGDLS and CDR2 is YYNGEE. Trimming shortened V by 6 bases and J by 0 bases, and 13 bases separated the two germline ends. CDR3 size: 14 residues. The CDR3 DNA reads TGTGCCAGCAATGGTCCGGGGAGCTCCTACGAGCAGTACTTC. As protein: CASNGPGSSYEQYF.

The CDR3 protein is CASSPQGARQPQHF. Written as DNA, the CDR3 is TGTGCCAGCTCACCTCAGGGGGCGAGGCAGCCCCAGCATTTT. The chain employs TRBV18 and TRBJ1-5; TRBD1 agrees at 8 bases. The length of the CDR3 is 14 residues. In germline, CDR1 is KGHSH, CDR2 LQKENI. J lost 7 bases, V lost 3 bases, and 5 bases had no gene match. Full variable domain (outside the CDR3, taken from reference TRBV18 and TRBJ1-5): NAGVMQNPRHLVRRRGQEARLRCSPMKGHSHVYWYRQLPEEGLKFMVYLQKENIIDESGMPKERFSAEFPKEGPSILRIQQVVRGDSAAYFCASSPQGARQPQHFGDGTRLSIL.

The genes are TRBV5-1 and TRBJ2-7; 9 bases agree with TRBD1. J was trimmed by 4 bases and V by 4 bases; bases with no gene match: 9. The CDR3 covers 15 residues. Germline lookup yields CDR1 SGHRS and CDR2 YFSETQ. CDR3 residues: CASSTTGGSRYEQYF. DNA of the CDR3: TGCGCCAGCAGCACCACAGGGGGCTCGAGGTACGAGCAGTACTTC.

This chain connects TRBV5-1 to TRBJ2-7; the match to TRBD2 covers 14 bases. Germline V gene data show CDR1 as SGHRS and CDR2 as YFSETQ. J lost 0 bases, V lost 3 bases, and 5 bases had no gene match. The CDR3 runs 17 residues. CDR3 residues: CASSSRLAGGSSYEQYF. The CDR3 DNA is TGCGCCAGCAGCTCCCGACTAGCGGGAGGGAGCTCCTACGAGCAGTACTTC. Complete variable domain (other parts from reference TRBV5-1 and TRBJ2-7): KAGVTQTPRYLIKTRGQQVTLSCSPISGHRSVSWYQQTPGQGLQFLFEYFSETQRNKGNFPGRFSGRQFSNSRSEMNVSTLELGDSALYLCASSSRLAGGSSYEQYFGPGTRLTVT.

CDR3 loop: CASRRTGASNQPQHF. The CDR3 DNA reads as TGTGCCAGTAGGAGGACAGGGGCCAGCAATCAGCCCCAGCATTTT. The chain joins TRBV19 to TRBJ1-5; 9 bases agree with TRBD1. Germline CDR1 and CDR2: LNHDA and SQIVND (reference sequence). Trimming at V came to 6 bases and at J to 1 base, leaving 4 bases not matched to a gene. The CDR3 length is 15 residues.

The chain couples TRBV3-1 (or the pseudogene TRBV3-2) to TRBJ2-3, with D unclear. Trimming left V 1 base short and J 5 bases short, with 7 bases between. Germline lookup yields CDR1 LGHDT and CDR2 YNNKEL (reference sequence). The CDR3 is 13 amino acids. The CDR3 DNA sequence: TGTGCCAGCAGCCAAGTTTTGAGAGATACGCAGTATTTT. Translation: CASSQVLRDTQYF.

The V call is TRBV5-6, the J call TRBJ2-3; TRBD2 matches at 12 bases. From germline, CDR1 is SGHDT and CDR2 YYEEEE. V lost 3 bases, J lost 4 bases, and 9 bases stayed unmatched. There are 17 residues in the CDR3. In DNA, the CDR3 is TGTGCCAGCAGCTGGCCTCTAGCGGGAGGGGGGCCAGATACGCAGTATTTT. It specifies CASSWPLAGGGPDTQYF.

V and J are TRBV5-7 and TRBJ2-7, with TRBD2 matching 11 bases. TRBV5-7 is designated an ORF whose function remains uncertain. CDR3 length equals 16 residues. V dropped 4 bases and J dropped 1; count of bases not matched to a gene: 7. CDR3 bases: TGTGCCAGCAGCCCTAGGACTAGCGGGCAATCCTACGAGCAGTACTTC. Translated: CASSPRTSGQSYEQYF.